This TCR beta chain was identified during a study of early T cells in non-severe SARS-CoV-2 infection. The study's findings and limits: Anti-spike CD8 specificities were favored by VDJdb matching, whose results missed private and CD4 specificities.

TCRdb reanalysed the 5' RACE reads using MiXCR and keeps one entry per CDR3 protein. This table holds 95,000 to 100,000 distinct CDR3 sequences, roughly 9.6% found once. The CDR3 consists of 14 residues. Trimming took off 2 bases at V and 2 bases at J, with 8 bases between the two ends. The V gene's germline CDR1 is SGHAT and CDR2 FQNNGV. At least ten counts were recorded for this clonotype. The antigen is unknown. Sequences were obtained from whole blood. The receptor comes from an adult who was a healthcare worker with PCR-confirmed SARS-CoV-2 infection or an uninfected control (not recorded which). The rearrangement links TRBV11-2 to TRBJ2-3; TRBD1 or TRBD2 may be the D gene (5 bases each). This CDR3 is CASSLLGPTDTQYF. DNA for the CDR3: TGTGCCAGCAGCTTACTGGGACCCACAGATACGCAGTATTTT.